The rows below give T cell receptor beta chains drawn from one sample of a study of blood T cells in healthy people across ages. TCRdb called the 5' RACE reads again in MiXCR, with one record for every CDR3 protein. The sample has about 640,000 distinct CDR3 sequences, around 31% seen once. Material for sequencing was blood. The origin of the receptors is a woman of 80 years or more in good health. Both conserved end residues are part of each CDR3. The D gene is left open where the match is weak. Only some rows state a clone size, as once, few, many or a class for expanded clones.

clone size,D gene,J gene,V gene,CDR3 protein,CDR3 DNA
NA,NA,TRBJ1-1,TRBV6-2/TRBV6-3,CASLGQTGTDGEAFF,TGTGCCAGCTTAGGACAAACGGGCACGGACGGTGAAGCTTTCTTT
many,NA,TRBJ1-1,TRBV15,CATSRAELKATEAFF,TGTGCCACCAGCAGAGCAGAGTTAAAAGCCACTGAAGCTTTCTTT
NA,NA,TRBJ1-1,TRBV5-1,CASSLGWRDPEAFF,TGCGCCAGCAGCTTGGGATGGCGGGACCCTGAAGCTTTCTTT
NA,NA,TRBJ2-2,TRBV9,CASSVLGTGELFF,TGTGCCAGCAGCGTTCTCGGCACCGGGGAGCTGTTTTTT
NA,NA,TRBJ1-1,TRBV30,CAWRAGQVIHTEAFF,TGTGCCTGGAGAGCAGGCCAAGTCATCCACACTGAAGCTTTCTTT
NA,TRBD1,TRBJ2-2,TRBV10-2,CASTDRADGELFF,TGCGCCAGTACGGACAGGGCGGACGGGGAGCTGTTTTTT
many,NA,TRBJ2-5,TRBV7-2,CASSSSRTVQETQYF,TGTGCCAGCAGCTCCTCCCGGACAGTCCAAGAGACCCAGTACTTC
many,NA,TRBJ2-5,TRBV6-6,CASRHKETQYF,TGTGCCAGCAGACATAAAGAGACCCAGTACTTC
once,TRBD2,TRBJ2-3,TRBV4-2,CASSQDVAGGDTQYF,TGTGCCAGCAGCCAAGATGTAGCGGGGGGTGATACGCAGTATTTT
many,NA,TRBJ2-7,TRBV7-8,CASSLARARGEQYF,TGTGCCAGCAGCTTAGCCAGGGCGAGGGGGGAGCAGTACTTC
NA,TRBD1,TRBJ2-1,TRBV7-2,CASSLQGVEQFF,TGTGCCAGCAGCTTACAGGGGGTTGAGCAGTTCTTC
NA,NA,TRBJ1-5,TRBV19,CASSMRNQPQHF,TGTGCCAGTAGTATGAGGAATCAGCCCCAGCATTTT
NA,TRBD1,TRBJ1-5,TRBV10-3,CAISEQRTGSRPQHF,TGTGCCATCAGTGAGCAAAGGACAGGTTCTAGGCCCCAGCATTTT
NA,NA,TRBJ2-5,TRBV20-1,CSAREDLSGGQETQYF,TGCAGTGCTAGAGAGGACCTTTCAGGCGGCCAAGAGACCCAGTACTTC
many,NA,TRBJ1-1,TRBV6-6,CASSDPSNTEAFF,TGTGCCAGCAGCGATCCGTCGAACACTGAAGCTTTCTTT
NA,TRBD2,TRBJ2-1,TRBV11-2,CASSLDTPSGGWTSSYNEQFF,TGTGCCAGCAGCTTAGATACCCCTAGCGGGGGATGGACTAGCTCCTACAATGAGCAGTTCTTC
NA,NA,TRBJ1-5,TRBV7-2,CATSEVVASNQPQHF,TGTGCCACCAGTGAGGTGGTAGCTAGCAATCAGCCCCAGCATTTT
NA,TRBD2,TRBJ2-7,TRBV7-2,CASSRTAGGPYEQYF,TGTGCCAGCAGCCGAACAGCGGGAGGGCCCTACGAGCAGTACTTC
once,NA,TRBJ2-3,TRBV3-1,CATAHSGPTDTQYF,TGTGCCACCGCTCATAGCGGACCCACAGATACGCAGTATTTT
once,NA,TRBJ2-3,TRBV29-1,CSVEQGDADTQYF,TGCAGCGTAGAACAGGGAGACGCAGATACGCAGTATTTT
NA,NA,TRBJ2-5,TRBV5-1,CASSSSNEGTQYF,TGCGCCAGCAGCTCATCTAACGAGGGGACCCAGTACTTC
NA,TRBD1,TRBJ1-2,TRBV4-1,CASSQDQGGSYGYTF,TGCGCCAGCAGCCAAGATCAGGGGGGGAGCTATGGCTACACCTTC
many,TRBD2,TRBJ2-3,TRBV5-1,CASGRGGPPDTQYF,TGCGCCAGCGGACGGGGGGGCCCGCCAGATACGCAGTATTTT
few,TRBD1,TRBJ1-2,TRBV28,CASRPDRGALNYGYTF,TGTGCCAGCAGGCCTGACAGGGGGGCCCTAAACTATGGCTACACCTTC
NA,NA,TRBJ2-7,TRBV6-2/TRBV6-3,CASSYSKGSPGYYNEQYF,TGTGCCAGCAGTTACTCGAAGGGCTCTCCGGGATACTACAATGAGCAGTACTTC
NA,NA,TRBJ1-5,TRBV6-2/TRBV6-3,CASSPRNRPNQPQHF,TGTGCCAGCAGCCCCAGGAACAGACCAAATCAGCCCCAGCATTTT
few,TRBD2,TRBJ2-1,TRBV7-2,CASMGGAGRNEQFF,TGTGCCAGCATGGGAGGGGCAGGGAGGAATGAGCAGTTCTTC
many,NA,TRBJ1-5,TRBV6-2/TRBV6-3,CATQRTGGRANQPQHF,TGTGCCACCCAACGCACGGGGGGCAGGGCCAATCAGCCCCAGCATTTT
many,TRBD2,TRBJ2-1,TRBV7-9,CASSPIGTSPPNEQFF,TGTGCCAGCAGCCCAATAGGGACTAGCCCCCCTAATGAGCAGTTCTTC
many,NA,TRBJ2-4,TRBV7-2,CASSLVPGQLELAKNIQYF,TGTGCCAGCAGCTTAGTTCCGGGGCAACTAGAACTAGCCAAAAACATTCAGTACTTC
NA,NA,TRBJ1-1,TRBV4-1,CASSQDLTVPEAFF,TGCGCCAGCAGCCAAGATCTAACAGTACCTGAAGCTTTCTTT
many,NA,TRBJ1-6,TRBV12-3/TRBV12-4,CASSPDRGPLHF,TGTGCCAGCAGTCCGGACAGAGGCCCCCTCCACTTT
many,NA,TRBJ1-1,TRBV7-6,CASSRTVNTEAFF,TGTGCCAGCAGCCGGACAGTGAACACTGAAGCTTTCTTT
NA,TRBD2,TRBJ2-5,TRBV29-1,CSGAQRESTFQETQYF,TGCAGCGGGGCCCAGCGGGAGAGTACCTTCCAAGAGACCCAGTACTTC
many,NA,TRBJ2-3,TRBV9,CASNRGGLGSDTQYF,TGTGCCAGTAATAGAGGTGGGCTAGGGAGCGATACGCAGTATTTT
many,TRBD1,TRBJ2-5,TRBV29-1,CSVRTGARETQYF,TGCAGCGTCCGGACAGGGGCTAGGGAGACCCAGTACTTC
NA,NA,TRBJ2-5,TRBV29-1,CSVEGVGETQYF,TGCAGCGTTGAGGGGGTTGGCGAGACCCAGTACTTC
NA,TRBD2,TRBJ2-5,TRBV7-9,CASGLAGLQETQYF,TGTGCCAGCGGGCTAGCGGGACTCCAAGAGACCCAGTACTTC
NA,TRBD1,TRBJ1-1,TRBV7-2,CASRRDRAGTEAFF,TGTGCCAGCAGACGCGACAGGGCTGGCACTGAAGCTTTCTTT
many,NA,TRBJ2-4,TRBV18,CASSPSHKNIQYF,TGTGCCAGCTCACCATCCCACAAAAACATTCAGTACTTC
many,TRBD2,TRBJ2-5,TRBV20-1,CSASLGGAFETQYF,TGCAGTGCTAGTCTCGGGGGGGCCTTCGAGACCCAGTACTTC
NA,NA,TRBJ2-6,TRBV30,CAWTGLSRANVRTF,TGTGCCTGGACAGGATTAAGTAGGGCCAACGTCCGGACTTTC
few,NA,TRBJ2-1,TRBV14,CASSQVRVGVNEQFF,TGTGCCAGCAGCCAAGTCAGGGTTGGGGTGAATGAGCAGTTCTTC
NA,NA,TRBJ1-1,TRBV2,CASSESRSSGGESFF,TGTGCCAGCAGTGAATCAAGGAGTTCGGGGGGCGAGTCTTTCTTT
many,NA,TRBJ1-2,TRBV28,CASSLWADYGYTF,TGTGCCAGCAGTTTATGGGCGGATTATGGCTACACCTTC
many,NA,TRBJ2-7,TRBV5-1,CASSLGGTGDYEQYF,TGCGCCAGCAGCCTGGGGGGAACAGGTGACTACGAGCAGTACTTC
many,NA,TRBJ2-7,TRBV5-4,CASRYEGLYYEQYF,TGTGCCAGCAGATACGAGGGGCTCTACTACGAGCAGTACTTC
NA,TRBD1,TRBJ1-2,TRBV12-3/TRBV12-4,CASSRTGLNYGYTF,TGTGCCAGCAGCCGGACAGGGTTGAACTATGGCTACACCTTC
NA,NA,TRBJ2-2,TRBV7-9,CASSKTNTGELFF,TGTGCCAGCAGCAAAACGAACACCGGGGAGCTGTTTTTT
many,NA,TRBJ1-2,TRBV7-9,CASTPDGNYGYTF,TGTGCCAGCACCCCGGACGGAAACTATGGCTACACCTTC
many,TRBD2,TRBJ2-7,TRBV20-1,CSGRSGGNSYEQYF,TGCAGTGGCCGTAGCGGGGGCAACTCCTACGAGCAGTACTTC
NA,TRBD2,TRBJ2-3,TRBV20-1,CSALNLLAGGITDTQYF,TGCAGTGCCCTTAACTTACTAGCGGGAGGGATCACAGATACGCAGTATTTT
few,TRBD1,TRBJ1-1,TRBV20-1,CSARDRATGGTEAFF,TGCAGTGCTAGAGATCGGGCGACAGGGGGCACTGAAGCTTTCTTT